This entry concerns a single T cell receptor beta chain. These data come from a study of cytomegalovirus exposure and HLA in healthy donors. V shed 5 bases and J 8 bases; nucleotides not matched to a gene: 13. The V gene's germline CDR1 is SGHVS and CDR2 FQNEAQ. The CDR3 totals 17 residues. Method: immunoSEQ multiplex PCR; TCRdb's copy keeps in-frame clones and lacks some. This table has some 170,000 clones, 87% appearing once. Sequencing was done on a sample of PBMCs. The clonotype comes from a woman in her thirties in good health and CMV-seronegative. The rearrangement uses TRBV7-8 and TRBJ2-1; 12 bases are shared with TRBD2. The CDR3 reads CASSPNQLAGGQDEQFF. DNA for the CDR3: TGTGCCAGCAGCCCGAACCAACTAGCGGGGGGCCAGGATGAGCAGTTCTTC.